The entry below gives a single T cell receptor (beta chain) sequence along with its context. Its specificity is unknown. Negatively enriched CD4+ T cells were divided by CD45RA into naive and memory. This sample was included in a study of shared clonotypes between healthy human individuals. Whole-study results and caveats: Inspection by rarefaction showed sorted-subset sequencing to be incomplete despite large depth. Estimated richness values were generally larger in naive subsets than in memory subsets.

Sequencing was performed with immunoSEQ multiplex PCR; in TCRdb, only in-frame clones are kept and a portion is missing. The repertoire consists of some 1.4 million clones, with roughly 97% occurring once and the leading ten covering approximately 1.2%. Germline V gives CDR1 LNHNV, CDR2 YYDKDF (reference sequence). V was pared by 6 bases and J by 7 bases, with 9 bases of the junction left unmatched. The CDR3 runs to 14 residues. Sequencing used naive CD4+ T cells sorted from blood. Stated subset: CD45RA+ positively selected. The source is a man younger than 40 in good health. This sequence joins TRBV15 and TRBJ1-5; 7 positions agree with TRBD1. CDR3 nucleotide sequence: TGTGCCACCAGAAGGGGGCGAGTCACCCAGCCCCAGCATTTT. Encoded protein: CATRRGRVTQPQHF.